This T cell receptor (beta chain) was recorded in a study of blood T cell repertoires in COVID-19. Trimming removed 3 bases at V and 1 base at J, with 10 bases between. Per the germline V gene, CDR1 is SGHRS and CDR2 is YFSETQ. This CDR3 is 14 amino acids long. Sequencing was performed with immunoSEQ multiplex PCR; in TCRdb, only in-frame clones are kept and a portion is missing. The sample has approximately 65,000 clones; around 85% are singletons. Sequencing was done on a sample of peripheral blood. The receptor was isolated from a man aged 40-50 years with acute or convalescent COVID-19. The rearrangement links TRBV5-1 to TRBJ1-1; D possibly corresponds to TRBD1 (5 bases). CDR3 DNA sequence: TGCGCCAGCAGCTGGCAGGGTGCGAACACTGAAGCTTTCTTT. Translation gives CASSWQGANTEAFF.